Below, one T cell receptor (beta chain) is given with its context. Its specificity is not known. This record belongs to a study of Tregs in tolerant kidney transplant recipients. Background on the study: CFSE-labeled recipient PBMCs were cultured more than 5 days with irradiated graft donor PBMCs, then FACS-sorted. Study observations and caveats: This study did not directly address biological reproducibility. Activated donor B cell expansion appeared to reveal the most relevant donor-specific TCRbeta repertoire. Findings come from small patient numbers and require larger validation.

Clones were sequenced by immunoSEQ multiplex PCR, and TCRdb holds only the in-frame ones, with some missing. Of 4,000 or so clones in the sample, around 60% were seen once. Germline V gene data show CDR1 as MNHEY and CDR2 as SMNVEV (reference sequence). CDR3 size: 11 residues. The V end was cut by 3 bases, the J end by 4 bases, with 1 base between. The chain is built from TRBV27 and TRBJ2-1, with D hard to call. This receptor was taken from a human donor in good health. Material for sequencing was CD8+ T cells from blood cultured with allogeneic cells. The CDR3 DNA reads as TGTGCCAGCAGTTTTTACAATGAGCAGTTCTTC. Protein product: CASSFYNEQFF.